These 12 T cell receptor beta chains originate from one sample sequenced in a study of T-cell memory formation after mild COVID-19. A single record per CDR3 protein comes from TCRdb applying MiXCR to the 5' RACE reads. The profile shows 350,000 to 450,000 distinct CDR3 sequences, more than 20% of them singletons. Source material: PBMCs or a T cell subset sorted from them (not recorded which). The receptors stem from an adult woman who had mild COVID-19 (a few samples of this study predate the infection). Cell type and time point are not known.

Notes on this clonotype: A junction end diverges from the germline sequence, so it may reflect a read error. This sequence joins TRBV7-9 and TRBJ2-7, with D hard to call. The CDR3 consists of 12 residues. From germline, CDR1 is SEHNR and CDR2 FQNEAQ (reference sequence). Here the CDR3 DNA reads TGTGCCAGCAGTCTACGCACGGCCCCGCAGGACTTC. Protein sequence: CASSLRTAPQDF.

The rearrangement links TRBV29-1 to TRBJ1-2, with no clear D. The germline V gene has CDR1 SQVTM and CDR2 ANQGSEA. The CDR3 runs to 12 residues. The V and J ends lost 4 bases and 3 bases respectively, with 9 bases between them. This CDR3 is CSVVEVDYGYTF. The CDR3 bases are TGCAGCGTTGTAGAAGTGGACTATGGCTACACCTTC.

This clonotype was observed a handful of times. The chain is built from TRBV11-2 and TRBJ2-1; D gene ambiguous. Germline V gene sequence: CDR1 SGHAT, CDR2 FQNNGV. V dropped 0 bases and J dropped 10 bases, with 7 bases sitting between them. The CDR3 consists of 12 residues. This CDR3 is CASSLDFLEQFF. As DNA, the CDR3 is TGTGCCAGCAGCTTAGATTTTCTAGAGCAGTTCTTC. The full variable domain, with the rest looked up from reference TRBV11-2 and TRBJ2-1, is EAGVAQSPRYKIIEKRQSVAFWCNPISGHATLYWYQQILGQGPKLLIQFQNNGVVDDSQLPKDRFSAERLKGVDSTLKIQPAKLEDSAVYLCASSLDFLEQFFGPGTRLTVL.

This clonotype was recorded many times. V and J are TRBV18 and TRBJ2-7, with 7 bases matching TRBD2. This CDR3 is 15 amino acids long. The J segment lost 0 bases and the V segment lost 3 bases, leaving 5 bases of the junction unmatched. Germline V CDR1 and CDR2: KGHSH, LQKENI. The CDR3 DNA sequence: TGTGCCAGCTCACCCCCCGGGGGGTCCTCCTACGAGCAGTACTTC. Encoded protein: CASSPPGGSSYEQYF.

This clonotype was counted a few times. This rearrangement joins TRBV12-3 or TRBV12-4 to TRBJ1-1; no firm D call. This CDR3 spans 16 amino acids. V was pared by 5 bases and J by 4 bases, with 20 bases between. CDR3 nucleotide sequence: TGTGCCAGCAGTCATACCGCGTGGGGTGGGAGCACTGAAGCTTTCTTT. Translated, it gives CASSHTAWGGSTEAFF.

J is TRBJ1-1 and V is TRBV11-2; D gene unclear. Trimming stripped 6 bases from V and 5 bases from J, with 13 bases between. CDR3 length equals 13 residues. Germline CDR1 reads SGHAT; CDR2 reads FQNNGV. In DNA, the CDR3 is TGTGCCAGCAGAGCCCCATCGGGGACTGAAGCTTTCTTT. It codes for CASRAPSGTEAFF.

The CDR3 DNA sequence: TGTGCCACCAGCAGAGATCTGGGGGGCTACGAGCAGTACTTC. It is translated as CATSRDLGGYEQYF. The chain carries TRBV15 and TRBJ2-7; perhaps TRBD2 as D (6 bases). Germline CDR1 reads LNHNV; CDR2 reads YYDKDF (reference sequence). V dropped 0 bases and J dropped 3 bases, with 9 bases sitting between them. The CDR3 contains 14 residues.

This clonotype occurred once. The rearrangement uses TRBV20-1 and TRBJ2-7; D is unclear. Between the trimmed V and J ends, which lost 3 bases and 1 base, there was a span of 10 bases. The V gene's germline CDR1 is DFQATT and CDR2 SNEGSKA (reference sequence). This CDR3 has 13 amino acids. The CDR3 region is CSASHEISYEQYF. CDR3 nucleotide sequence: TGCAGTGCTAGCCACGAAATATCCTACGAGCAGTACTTC.

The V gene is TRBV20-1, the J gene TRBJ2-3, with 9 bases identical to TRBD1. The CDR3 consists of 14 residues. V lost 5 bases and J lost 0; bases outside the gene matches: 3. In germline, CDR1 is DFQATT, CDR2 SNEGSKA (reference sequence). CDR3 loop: CSASTGGSTDTQYF. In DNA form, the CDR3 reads TGCAGTGCTTCGACAGGGGGTAGCACAGATACGCAGTATTTT.

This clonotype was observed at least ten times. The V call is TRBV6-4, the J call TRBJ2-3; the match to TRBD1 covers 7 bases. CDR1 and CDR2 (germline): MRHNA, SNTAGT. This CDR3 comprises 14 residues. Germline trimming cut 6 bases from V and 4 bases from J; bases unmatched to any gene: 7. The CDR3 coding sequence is TGTGCCAGCAGCCCCGACAGGGCTTCAGATACGCAGTATTTT. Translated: CASSPDRASDTQYF.

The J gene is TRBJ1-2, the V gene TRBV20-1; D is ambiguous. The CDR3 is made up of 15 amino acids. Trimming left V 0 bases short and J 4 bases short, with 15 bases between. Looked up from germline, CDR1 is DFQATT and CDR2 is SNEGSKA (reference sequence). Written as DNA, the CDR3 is TGCAGTGCTAGAGACCGGGGTGAAGTCGTCTATGGCTACACCTTC. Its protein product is CSARDRGEVVYGYTF.

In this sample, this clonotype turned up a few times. The CDR3 DNA sequence: TGTGCCAGTTCCACCGCGGGCTTTACCTCAAGGCCCCAGCATTTT. This gives the protein CASSTAGFTSRPQHF. V is TRBV19 and J is TRBJ1-5, with D unclear. Trimming took off 8 bases at V and 9 bases at J, with 23 bases between the two ends. Germline V CDR1 and CDR2: LNHDA, SQIVND (reference sequence). The CDR3 has 15 residues.